The 21 T cell receptor beta chains below were found in one sample sequenced in a study of OX40 agonist ivuxolimab in advanced cancers. Data came from immunoSEQ multiplex PCR; TCRdb stores just in-frame clones and leaves some out. This table has 65,000 to 75,000 clones, 92% appearing once. The sequencing here drew on CD4+ or CD8+ T cells sorted from blood, taken in a trial of the OX40 agonist ivuxolimab. Every receptor here comes from an adult with an advanced solid tumor such as melanoma, head and neck, liver or kidney cancer.

This chain connects TRBV15 to TRBJ2-2; 10 positions agree with TRBD1. Per the germline V gene, CDR1 is LNHNV and CDR2 is YYDKDF (reference sequence). CDR3 length equals 18 residues. V was clipped by 0 bases and J by 3 bases; unmatched bases: 7. Here the CDR3 reads CATSRDRGQGLHTGELFF. Written as DNA, the CDR3 is TGTGCCACCAGCAGAGATCGGGGACAGGGGTTGCACACCGGGGAGCTGTTTTTT.

The chain links TRBV10-3 to TRBJ2-7; TRBD2 aligns across 7 bases. Per germline, CDR1 ENHRY and CDR2 SYGVKD. CDR3 size: 14 residues. The ends lost 6 bases at V and 3 bases at J; junction bases unmatched: 8. The CDR3 is CAIRGGLPNYEQYF. The CDR3 nucleotides are TGTGCCATCAGGGGGGGACTACCCAACTACGAGCAGTACTTC.

This chain uses TRBV9 with TRBJ1-1; D unclear. There are 13 residues in the CDR3. The ends were cut back, 3 bases at V and 1 base at J, with 7 bases in the middle. Looked up from germline, CDR1 is SGDLS and CDR2 is YYNGEE. The CDR3 protein is CASSGQTNTEAFF. In DNA, the CDR3 is TGTGCCAGCAGCGGTCAGACGAACACTGAAGCTTTCTTT. The whole variable domain, remainder taken from reference TRBV9 and TRBJ1-1, is DSGVTQTPKHLITATGQRVTLRCSPRSGDLSVYWYQQSLDQGLQFLIQYYNGEERAKGNILERFSAQQFPDLHSELNLSSLELGDSALYFCASSGQTNTEAFFGQGTRLTVV.

The chain uses TRBV5-4 and TRBJ2-5, with D perhaps being TRBD1 or TRBD2 (6 bases each). V was cut by 4 bases and J by 2 bases, with 15 bases left in between. This CDR3 is built from 15 residues. Germline V gene sequence: CDR1 SGHNT, CDR2 YYREEE (reference sequence). The CDR3 nucleotides are TGTGCCAGCAGCAAAGTTCCGGGGGCTCAAGAGACCCAGTACTTC. Translating it yields CASSKVPGAQETQYF. The full variable domain, its missing parts supplied by reference TRBV5-4 and TRBJ2-5, is ETGVTQSPTHLIKTRGQQVTLRCSSQSGHNTVSWYQQALGQGPQFIFQYYREEENGRGNFPPRFSGLQFPNYSSELNVNALELDDSALYLCASSKVPGAQETQYFGPGTRLLVL.

The rearrangement joins TRBV30 to TRBJ2-1; D uncertain. CDR1 and CDR2 (germline): GTSNPN, SVGIG (reference sequence). V was shortened by 1 base and J by 6 bases, with 13 bases between the two germline ends. This CDR3 has 14 amino acids. The CDR3 loop reads CAWSGHPTGNEQFF. CDR3 sequence (DNA): TGTGCCTGGAGTGGGCATCCCACGGGCAATGAGCAGTTCTTC.

V and J are TRBV9 and TRBJ2-5; D might be TRBD1 or TRBD2, each matching 5 bases. V lost 0 bases and J lost 3, with 12 bases in between. CDR1 SGDLS and CDR2 YYNGEE come from the germline V gene. This CDR3 is built from 15 residues. DNA for the CDR3: TGTGCCAGCAGCGTAGATGAGGGGTCCAAAGAGACCCAGTACTTC. Translating it yields CASSVDEGSKETQYF.

This clone was seen just once. The rearrangement links TRBV6-6 to TRBJ2-3; no clear D gene. Germline CDR1 is MNHNY and CDR2 is SVGAGI (reference sequence). Trimming removed 4 bases at V and 2 bases at J, with 4 bases between. The CDR3 consists of 12 residues. The CDR3 DNA reads TGTGCCAGCAGTTCCTCCACAGATACGCAGTATTTT. Translating it yields CASSSSTDTQYF.

The chain employs TRBV4-3 and TRBJ2-1, with TRBD2 matching over 8 bases. The V gene end was trimmed by 5 bases and the J gene end by 4 bases; junction bases not matched to a gene: 7. The CDR3 is 15 amino acids. Looked up from germline, CDR1 is LGHNA and CDR2 is YSLEER. This CDR3 reads CASSSGLEGYNEQFF. CDR3 DNA sequence: TGCGCCAGCAGCTCGGGACTAGAGGGGTACAATGAGCAGTTCTTC.

About this clone itself: A junction end diverges from the germline sequence, so it may reflect a read error. J is TRBJ2-7 and V is TRBV7-8; D not resolved. This CDR3 contains 15 residues. Germline CDR1 and CDR2: SGHVS and FQNEAQ. The CDR3, as DNA: TGTGCCGGCAGCTTAGAGGCTAGTCTCTCCTACGAGCAGTACTTC. Protein sequence: CAGSLEASLSYEQYF.

The chain has TRBV5-1 and TRBJ2-5; the match to TRBD2 covers 10 bases. The ends lost 2 bases at V and 5 bases at J; junction bases unmatched: 6. The CDR3 extends over 15 amino acids. Germline V gives CDR1 SGHRS, CDR2 YFSETQ. CDR3 sequence: CASSLAGGPSETQYF. The CDR3 DNA sequence: TGCGCCAGCAGCTTAGCGGGAGGGCCCTCTGAGACCCAGTACTTC. The full variable domain, rest sourced from reference TRBV5-1 and TRBJ2-5, is KAGVTQTPRYLIKTRGQQVTLSCSPISGHRSVSWYQQTPGQGLQFLFEYFSETQRNKGNFPGRFSGRQFSNSRSEMNVSTLELGDSALYLCASSLAGGPSETQYFGPGTRLLVL.

This clone is a singleton in its sample. The CDR3 region is CASSLDGGPQPQHF. In DNA form, the CDR3 reads TGTGCCAGCAGCTTAGACGGGGGGCCTCAGCCCCAGCATTTT. This rearrangement joins TRBV11-2 to TRBJ1-5; possibly TRBD1 for D (6 bases). Trimming removed 0 bases from V and 6 bases from J, with 9 bases in between. This CDR3 is built from 14 residues. CDR1 SGHAT and CDR2 FQNNGV come from the germline V gene.

The chain has TRBV7-2 and TRBJ2-2; 9 positions match TRBD1. CDR3 length: 18 residues. Germline CDR1 and CDR2: SGHTA and FQGNSA. The V and J ends lost 3 bases and 3 bases, in that order; junction bases with no gene match: 11. CDR3 protein: CASSLLTPGTGYTGELFF. The CDR3 nucleotides read TGTGCCAGCAGCTTGCTTACCCCCGGGACAGGGTACACCGGGGAGCTGTTTTTT.

This clone appeared once. CDR3 nucleotide sequence: TGCGCCAGCAGCTTGGCCTCGGGGCAACCAGGCTACACCTTC. Protein: CASSLASGQPGYTF. The chain links TRBV5-1 to TRBJ1-2; TRBD1 might be the D (5 bases). The CDR3 runs to 14 residues. Germline V gene data show CDR1 as SGHRS and CDR2 as YFSETQ. V lost 0 bases to trimming and J lost 8 bases, with 14 bases between them.

The chain uses TRBV10-1 and TRBJ2-1; 8 positions match TRBD2. V was clipped by 2 bases and J by 6 bases; unmatched bases: 0. The CDR3 totals 13 residues. Germline V gene lookup returns CDR1 WNHNN and CDR2 SYGVQD (reference sequence). CDR3 bases: TGCGCCAGCAGTGAGCGGGGGGGCAATGAGCAGTTCTTC. This translates into CASSERGGNEQFF.

This clone was found a few times. This rearrangement joins TRBV7-6 to TRBJ2-2, with a weak D call TRBD2 (6 bases). Germline lookup yields CDR1 SGHVS and CDR2 FNYEAQ. This CDR3 region has 13 residues. Trimming took 5 bases from V and 2 from J, leaving 6 bases between them. In DNA form, the CDR3 reads TGTGCCAGCAGCGGACTAAACACCGGGGAGCTGTTTTTT. As protein: CASSGLNTGELFF.

This rearrangement joins TRBV19 to TRBJ2-2, with D possibly TRBD2 on 5 matching bases. This CDR3 comprises 16 residues. The V end lost 5 bases, the J end lost 0 bases, and 13 bases lay between the germline ends. Per the germline V gene, CDR1 is LNHDA and CDR2 is SQIVND (reference sequence). CDR3 bases: TGTGCCAGTAGTTATCTAGCCACCGCGAACACCGGGGAGCTGTTTTTT. Its translation is CASSYLATANTGELFF.

This chain joins TRBV5-6 and TRBJ2-1; either TRBD1 or TRBD2 may supply D (5 bases each). Germline V gene data show CDR1 as SGHDT and CDR2 as YYEEEE. The CDR3 is made up of 14 amino acids. Deletions cut 4 bases from V and 0 bases from J, with 8 bases between. The CDR3 loop is CASSGGNSYNEQFF. CDR3 DNA: TGTGCCAGCAGCGGGGGAAACTCCTACAATGAGCAGTTCTTC.

The chain couples TRBV6-7 to TRBJ2-1, with D perhaps TRBD1 (6 bases). TRBV6-7 is an ORF, and what it does is uncertain. The CDR3 runs to 14 residues. With 2 bases removed from V and 5 bases from J, the gap between germline ends came to 10 bases. Here the CDR3 reads CASSYLPGDNEQFF. The CDR3 region has the DNA TGTGCCAGCAGTTACCTCCCAGGGGACAATGAGCAGTTCTTC.

V and J are TRBV18 and TRBJ1-2, with D uncertain. The germline V and J ends were trimmed by 5 bases and 1 base, with 11 bases remaining between them. Germline-derived CDR1 and CDR2 are KGHSH and LQKENI. This CDR3 region has 14 residues. The DNA for the CDR3 is TGTGCCAGCTCATCAAACAGAGATAACTATGGCTACACCTTC. Translated: CASSSNRDNYGYTF.

The rearrangement joins TRBV7-2 to TRBJ2-5; 9 nucleotides line up with TRBD2. Germline V gene lookup returns CDR1 SGHTA and CDR2 FQGNSA. The ends lost 2 bases at V and 5 bases at J; junction bases unmatched: 9. The CDR3 is 16 residues long. The CDR3 reads CASSLRAGGLQETQYF. In nucleotides, the CDR3 is TGTGCCAGCAGCTTAAGGGCGGGAGGGTTGCAGGAGACCCAGTACTTC.

This sequence joins TRBV7-9 and TRBJ1-4, with 9 positions matching TRBD1. J was trimmed by 8 bases and V by 1 base; bases with no gene match: 8. CDR1 and CDR2 from the germline V gene are SEHNR and FQNEAQ (reference sequence). This CDR3 spans 16 amino acids. CDR3 region: CASSLGRTGEDEKLFF. For the CDR3, the DNA is TGTGCCAGCAGCTTAGGGAGGACAGGGGAGGACGAAAAACTGTTTTTT.